The 6 T cell receptor beta chains in this list originate from one sample, sequenced in a study of blood T cell repertoires in COVID-19. Assay: immunoSEQ multiplex PCR; the TCRdb copy retains only in-frame clones and omits some. This table has 81,000 or so clones, roughly four fifths appearing once. Sequencing input: peripheral blood. The source of these receptors is a human donor in a cohort sampled during active COVID-19.

This clone was observed once. This rearrangement joins TRBV5-1 to TRBJ1-2, with D perhaps matching TRBD1 (5 bases). The CDR3 is 13 residues long. The V gene's germline CDR1 is SGHRS and CDR2 YFSETQ. The V gene lost 1 base and the J gene lost 3 bases, with 7 bases spanning the gap. The CDR3 loop is CASSLQGDYGYTF. Here the CDR3 DNA reads TGCGCCAGCAGCTTGCAAGGGGACTATGGCTACACCTTC.

J is TRBJ2-1 and V is TRBV9, with 7 positions matching TRBD2. CDR3 size: 18 residues. Germline CDR1 and CDR2: SGDLS and YYNGEE. Trimming cost V 0 bases and J 0 bases; bases outside gene matches: 9. This chain's CDR3 is CASSVGVSGAHSYNEQFF. CDR3 nucleotides: TGTGCCAGCAGCGTAGGCGTCAGCGGGGCCCACTCCTACAATGAGCAGTTCTTC.

The V and J genes are TRBV24-1 and TRBJ2-7; TRBD1 matches at 11 bases. The CDR3 runs to 15 residues. V gave up 3 bases and J gave up 6 bases; unmatched junction bases: 6. Germline V gene sequence: CDR1 KGHDR, CDR2 SFDVKD. Here the CDR3 reads CATSDGQGAHSEQYF. CDR3 nucleotides: TGTGCCACCAGTGATGGACAGGGGGCGCATTCCGAGCAGTACTTC.

The chain links TRBV4-2 to TRBJ2-3; TRBD2 aligns across 14 bases. Per the germline V gene, CDR1 is LGHNA and CDR2 is YNFKEQ. The CDR3 sequence is 18 residues long. The trim removed 1 base at V and 2 bases at J, leaving 5 bases unmatched. The CDR3 here is CASSQGRTSGGSTDTQYF. The CDR3 DNA reads as TGTGCCAGCAGCCAAGGACGGACTAGCGGGGGGTCCACAGATACGCAGTATTTT.

The chain employs TRBV5-8 and TRBJ1-5; D unclear. V shed 4 bases and J shed 3 bases, with 5 bases lying between them. This CDR3 contains 12 residues. Germline values: CDR1 SGHTS, CDR2 YDEGEE. CDR3: CASSLFNQPQHF. CDR3 sequence (DNA): TGTGCCAGCAGCCTATTCAATCAGCCCCAGCATTTT.

This clone was seen more than once but under ten times. This sequence joins TRBV7-8 and TRBJ2-1; 10 positions agree with TRBD1. This CDR3 comprises 13 residues. CDR1 and CDR2 (germline): SGHVS, FQNEAQ. V was clipped by 5 bases and J by 7 bases; unmatched bases: 2. CDR3 bases: TGTGCCAGCAGCACGGGACAGGGGAATGAGCAGTTCTTC. Amino acids: CASSTGQGNEQFF.